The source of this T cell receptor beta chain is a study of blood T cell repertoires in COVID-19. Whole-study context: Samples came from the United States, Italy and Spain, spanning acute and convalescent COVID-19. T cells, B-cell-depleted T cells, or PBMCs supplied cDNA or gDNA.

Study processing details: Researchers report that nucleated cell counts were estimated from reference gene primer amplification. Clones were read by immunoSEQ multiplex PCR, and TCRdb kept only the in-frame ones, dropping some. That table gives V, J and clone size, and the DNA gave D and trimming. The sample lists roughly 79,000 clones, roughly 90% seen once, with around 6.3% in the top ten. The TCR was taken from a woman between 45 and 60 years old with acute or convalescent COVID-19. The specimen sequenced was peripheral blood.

CDR3 sequence (DNA): TGCGCCAGCAGCGACTACCTAGGACCCTCGACAGGGAGAAATTCACCCCTCCACTTT. It specifies CASSDYLGPSTGRNSPLHF. The chain carries TRBV5-1 and TRBJ1-6; TRBD1 agrees at 7 bases. The V segment lost 4 bases and the J segment 7 bases; nucleotides outside the gene matches: 20. Germline lookup yields CDR1 SGHRS and CDR2 YFSETQ. The CDR3 consists of 19 residues.